Listed below are T cell receptor beta chains from one sample, sequenced in a study of T cell repertoires in cytomegalovirus infection. TCRdb fed the reads into MiXCR, producing one record per CDR3 protein. The sample consists of more than 150,000 distinct CDR3 sequences, roughly a fifth of them appearing once. Input material: PBMCs. All receptors come from a human donor in good health (CMV status not recorded). Some clones in this sample may be carry-over from other donors' samples. The CDR3 runs from the conserved cysteine through the conserved F or W. The order of the fields is D gene, J gene, clone size, V gene, CDR3 protein, CDR3 DNA. The D gene is left open where the match is weak. Clone sizes are given selectively: once, few, many, or a class where the clone is expanded.

NA,TRBJ2-3,NA,TRBV4-2,CASSQDPRGGGTDTQYF,TGTGCCAGCAGCCAAGACCCCAGGGGAGGGGGCACAGATACGCAGTATTTT
TRBD2,TRBJ2-1,few,TRBV19,CASSIGTSSYNEQFF,TGTGCCAGTAGTATAGGGACTAGCAGCTACAATGAGCAGTTCTTC
TRBD1,TRBJ1-2,few,TRBV29-1,CSVQQGLGYTF,TGCAGCGTACAACAGGGGTTAGGCTACACCTTC
TRBD1,TRBJ1-1,few,TRBV6-2/TRBV6-3,CASRPTPDRATEAFF,TGTGCCAGCAGGCCAACACCAGACAGGGCCACTGAAGCTTTCTTT
NA,TRBJ1-3,NA,TRBV28,CASSLWAGAGNTIYF,TGTGCCAGCAGTTTATGGGCGGGAGCTGGAAACACCATATATTTT
NA,TRBJ2-4,few,TRBV19,CATSPGLAKNIQYF,TGTGCCACCTCCCCGGGGCTAGCCAAAAACATTCAGTACTTC
TRBD2,TRBJ2-7,few,TRBV5-1,CASSPGGFNSYEQYF,TGCGCCAGCAGCCCGGGGGGTTTCAATTCCTACGAGCAGTACTTC
NA,TRBJ2-1,many,TRBV19,CASSRGSYNEQFF,TGTGCCAGTAGCAGGGGATCCTACAATGAGCAGTTCTTC
TRBD1,TRBJ1-5,few,TRBV28,CASSGGTGGFNQPQHF,TGTGCCAGCAGTGGGGGGACAGGGGGTTTCAATCAGCCCCAGCATTTT
NA,TRBJ2-2,once,TRBV5-1,CASSTGTAGTGELFF,TGCGCCAGCAGCACCGGGACAGCGGGCACCGGGGAGCTGTTTTTT
TRBD2,TRBJ2-5,few,TRBV20-1,CSAIRGGAGDQETQYF,TGCAGTGCTATCCGAGGTGGAGCGGGAGACCAAGAGACCCAGTACTTC
NA,TRBJ2-1,NA,TRBV28,CASSTLTAANEQFF,TGTGCCAGCAGTACCCTAACGGCAGCCAATGAGCAGTTCTTC
TRBD1,TRBJ2-7,many,TRBV7-2,CASSRGQASYEQYF,TGTGCCAGCAGCAGAGGACAGGCCTCCTACGAGCAGTACTTC
TRBD1,TRBJ2-7,few,TRBV18,CASSPSTGGQSSYEQYF,TGTGCCAGCTCACCCTCAACAGGGGGCCAGAGCTCCTACGAGCAGTACTTC
NA,TRBJ2-3,many,TRBV7-2,CASSLVPGDSTDTQYF,TGTGCCAGCAGCTTAGTCCCGGGCGATAGCACAGATACGCAGTATTTT
TRBD1,TRBJ1-1,few,TRBV20-1,CSARGGTGVTEAFF,TGCAGTGCTAGAGGAGGAACAGGGGTAACTGAAGCTTTCTTT
TRBD2,TRBJ2-7,many,TRBV7-2,CASSPGLAGGSYEQYF,TGTGCCAGCAGCCCAGGACTAGCGGGCGGATCCTACGAGCAGTACTTC
NA,TRBJ1-4,few,TRBV29-1,CSVWLGEKLFF,TGCAGCGTGTGGTTAGGGGAAAAACTGTTTTTT
NA,TRBJ2-7,many,TRBV6-1,CASSELFTIDEQYF,TGTGCCAGCAGTGAATTATTCACGATCGACGAGCAGTACTTC
NA,TRBJ2-4,few,TRBV28,CASSRHRAKNIQYF,TGTGCCAGCAGTCGACACCGAGCCAAAAACATTCAGTACTTC
NA,TRBJ1-2,NA,TRBV5-1,CASSLSNPTYGYTF,TGCGCCAGCAGCTTGAGCAACCCCACCTATGGCTACACCTTC
NA,TRBJ2-7,NA,TRBV14,CASSQMTGLEQYF,TGTGCCAGCAGCCAAATGACGGGGCTAGAGCAGTACTTC
NA,TRBJ1-2,many,TRBV7-2,CASSLTGGLNYGYTF,TGTGCCAGCAGCTTGACGGGGGGGCTTAACTATGGCTACACCTTC
NA,TRBJ2-3,NA,TRBV20-1,CSASGPGVSDTQYF,TGCAGTGCTAGTGGTCCGGGAGTTTCAGATACGCAGTATTTT
NA,TRBJ1-1,NA,TRBV5-6,CASSLWDRKNTEAFF,TGTGCCAGCAGCTTGTGGGACCGAAAAAACACTGAAGCTTTCTTT
TRBD1,TRBJ1-2,few,TRBV5-4,CASSLAGTGVVRYTF,TGTGCCAGCAGCTTGGCCGGGACAGGGGTGGTTCGCTACACCTTC
TRBD2,TRBJ2-7,NA,TRBV2,CASSEETGGPYEQYF,TGTGCCAGCAGTGAAGAGACGGGGGGACCCTACGAGCAGTACTTC
NA,TRBJ2-1,few,TRBV14,CASSQAGGHYNEQFF,TGTGCCAGCAGCCAAGCGGGGGGACACTACAATGAGCAGTTCTTC
NA,TRBJ2-1,many,TRBV7-2,CASSLKGRFYNEQFF,TGTGCCAGCAGCTTAAAGGGACGTTTCTACAATGAGCAGTTCTTC
NA,TRBJ2-4,once,TRBV18,CASSPTGRTVFLAKNIQYF,TGTGCCAGCTCACCTACGGGACGGACCGTTTTTCTAGCCAAAAACATTCAGTACTTC
NA,TRBJ2-5,many,TRBV7-2,CASSPSSGFQETQYF,TGTGCCAGCAGCCCTAGCTCAGGGTTCCAAGAGACCCAGTACTTC
NA,TRBJ2-5,many,TRBV5-4,CASSQWTEETQYF,TGTGCCAGCAGCCAATGGACAGAAGAGACCCAGTACTTC
NA,TRBJ1-5,NA,TRBV12-3/TRBV12-4,CASSASGGQNQPQHF,TGTGCCAGCAGTGCCTCGGGGGGTCAGAATCAGCCCCAGCATTTT
NA,TRBJ1-6,few,TRBV6-1,CASSEGASGTLHF,TGTGCCAGCAGTGAAGGGGCTTCGGGCACCCTCCACTTT
TRBD2,TRBJ2-2,NA,TRBV20-1,CSARQASGGRGGGELFF,TGCAGTGCTAGACAAGCTAGCGGGGGAAGAGGGGGCGGGGAGCTGTTTTTT
NA,TRBJ2-7,many,TRBV7-2,CASSLVTGSIYEQYF,TGTGCCAGCAGCTTGGTAACAGGGTCGATCTACGAGCAGTACTTC
NA,TRBJ2-1,many,TRBV7-2,CASSAPGNEQFF,TGTGCCAGCAGCGCTCCGGGCAATGAGCAGTTCTTC
NA,TRBJ1-5,NA,TRBV19,CASSIVGDQPQHF,TGTGCCAGTAGTATCGTGGGGGATCAGCCCCAGCATTTT
TRBD2,TRBJ2-7,few,TRBV29-1,CSVVPTAGESEQYF,TGCAGCGTTGTTCCCACGGCGGGAGAATCCGAGCAGTACTTC
NA,TRBJ1-1,many,TRBV7-2,CASRPQTGRNTEAFF,TGTGCCAGCAGGCCTCAGACAGGACGGAACACTGAAGCTTTCTTT
NA,TRBJ2-2,NA,TRBV7-3,CAGGATGELFF,TGTGCCGGCGGGGCGACCGGGGAGCTGTTTTTT
NA,TRBJ2-7,few,TRBV20-1,CSASGSAAYEQYF,TGCAGTGCTAGCGGCAGCGCGGCCTACGAGCAGTACTTC
NA,TRBJ1-1,NA,TRBV14,CASSQDLGNTEAFF,TGTGCCAGCAGCCAAGATCTAGGGAACACTGAAGCTTTCTTT
NA,TRBJ2-7,many,TRBV7-2,CASSLAGNRIYEQYF,TGTGCCAGCAGCTTAGCCGGCAACAGGATCTACGAGCAGTACTTC
NA,TRBJ2-4,NA,TRBV7-9,CASSLAVGALAKNIQYF,TGTGCCAGCAGCTTAGCAGTGGGAGCACTAGCCAAAAACATTCAGTACTTC
TRBD1,TRBJ1-1,few,TRBV6-2/TRBV6-3,CASSYSGAGGHTEAFF,TGTGCCAGCAGTTACTCAGGGGCAGGGGGCCACACTGAAGCTTTCTTT
NA,TRBJ1-2,few,TRBV28,CASMVGGGYTF,TGTGCCAGCATGGTGGGAGGCGGCTACACCTTC
NA,TRBJ2-7,many,TRBV7-2,CASSFGEYYEQYF,TGTGCCAGCAGCTTCGGGGAGTACTACGAGCAGTACTTC
NA,TRBJ1-2,few,TRBV19,CASSTPTGPSYGYTF,TGTGCCAGTAGTACCCCGACAGGACCCTCGTATGGCTACACCTTC
TRBD1,TRBJ1-6,many,TRBV12-3/TRBV12-4,CASSPIQGVGSPLHF,TGTGCCAGCAGTCCTATTCAGGGGGTTGGTTCACCCCTCCACTTT
NA,TRBJ2-1,few,TRBV7-2,CASSLVEGLGGEQFF,TGTGCCAGCAGCTTAGTAGAGGGCTTGGGCGGTGAGCAGTTCTTC
NA,TRBJ2-3,few,TRBV7-1,CASSSMAETDTQYF,TGTGCCAGCAGCTCTATGGCGGAAACAGATACGCAGTATTTT
NA,TRBJ1-1,few,TRBV20-1,CSARDQAEAFF,TGCAGTGCTAGAGATCAAGCTGAAGCTTTCTTT
NA,TRBJ2-7,many,TRBV7-8,CASTLSGRGFMGEQYF,TGTGCCAGCACCCTGAGTGGGAGAGGGTTTATGGGTGAGCAGTACTTC